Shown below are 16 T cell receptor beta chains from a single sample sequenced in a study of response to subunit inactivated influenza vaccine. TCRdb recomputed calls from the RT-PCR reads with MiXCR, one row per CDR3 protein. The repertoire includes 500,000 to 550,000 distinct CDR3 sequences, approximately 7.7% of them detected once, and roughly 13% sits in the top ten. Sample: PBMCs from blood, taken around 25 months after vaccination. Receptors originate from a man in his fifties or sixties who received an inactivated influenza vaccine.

The CDR3 sequence is CASSPRRTGFSGNTIYF. The CDR3 nucleotides are TGTGCCAGCAGTCCTCGCCGGACAGGGTTCTCTGGAAACACCATATATTTT. The rearrangement joins TRBV12-3 or TRBV12-4 to TRBJ1-3; TRBD1 agrees at 8 bases. The J segment lost 0 bases and the V segment lost 5 bases, leaving 9 bases of the junction unmatched. This CDR3 has 17 amino acids.

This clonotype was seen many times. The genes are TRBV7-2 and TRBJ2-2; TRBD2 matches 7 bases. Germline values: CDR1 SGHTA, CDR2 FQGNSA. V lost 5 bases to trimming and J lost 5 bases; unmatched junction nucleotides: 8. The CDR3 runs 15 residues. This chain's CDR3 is CASSPSGTGTGELFF. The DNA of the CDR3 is TGTGCCAGCAGCCCAAGCGGGACGGGGACCGGGGAGCTGTTTTTT.

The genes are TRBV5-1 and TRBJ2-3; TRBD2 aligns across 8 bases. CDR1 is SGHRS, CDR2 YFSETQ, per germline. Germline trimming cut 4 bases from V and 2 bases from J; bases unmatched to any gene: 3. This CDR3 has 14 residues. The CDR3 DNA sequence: TGCGCCAGCAGCGCGGGGGGATACACAGATACGCAGTATTTT. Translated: CASSAGGYTDTQYF.

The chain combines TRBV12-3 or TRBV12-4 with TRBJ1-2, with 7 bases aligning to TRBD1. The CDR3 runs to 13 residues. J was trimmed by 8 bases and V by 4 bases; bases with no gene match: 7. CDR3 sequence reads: CASSSGTARGYTF. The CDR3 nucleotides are TGTGCCAGCAGTTCCGGGACAGCGAGAGGCTACACCTTC.

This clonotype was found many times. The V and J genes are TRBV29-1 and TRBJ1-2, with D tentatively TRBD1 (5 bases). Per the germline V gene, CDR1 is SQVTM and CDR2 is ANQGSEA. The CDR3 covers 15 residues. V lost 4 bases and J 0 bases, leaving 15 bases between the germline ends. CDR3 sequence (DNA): TGCAGCGTTGTAAGGCAGGGAGGGGCTAACTATGGCTACACCTTC. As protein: CSVVRQGGANYGYTF.

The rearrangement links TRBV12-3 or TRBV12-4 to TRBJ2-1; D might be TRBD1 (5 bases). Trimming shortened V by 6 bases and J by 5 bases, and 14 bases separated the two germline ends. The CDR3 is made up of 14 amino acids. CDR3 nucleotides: TGTGCCAGCAGCCGCCCGGACACGGACAATGAGCAGTTCTTC. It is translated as CASSRPDTDNEQFF.

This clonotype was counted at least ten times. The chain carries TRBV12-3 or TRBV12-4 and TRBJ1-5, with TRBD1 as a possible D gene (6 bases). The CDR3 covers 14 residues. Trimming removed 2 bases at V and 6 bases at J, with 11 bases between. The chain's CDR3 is CASSLSGGRQPQHF. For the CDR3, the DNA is TGTGCCAGCAGTTTATCGGGGGGGCGTCAGCCCCAGCATTTT.

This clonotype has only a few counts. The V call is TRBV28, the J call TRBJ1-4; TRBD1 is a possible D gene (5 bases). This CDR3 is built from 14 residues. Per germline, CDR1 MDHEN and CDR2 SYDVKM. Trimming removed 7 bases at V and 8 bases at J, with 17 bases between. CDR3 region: CASTESRGGEKLFF. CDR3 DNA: TGTGCCAGCACCGAGTCGCGGGGGGGGGAAAAACTGTTTTTT.

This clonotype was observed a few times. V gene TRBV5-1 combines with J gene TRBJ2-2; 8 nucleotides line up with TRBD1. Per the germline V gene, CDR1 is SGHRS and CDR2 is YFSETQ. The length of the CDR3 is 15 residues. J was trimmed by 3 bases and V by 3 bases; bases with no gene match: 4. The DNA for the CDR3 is TGCGCCAGCAGCTCCCGGACAGGGTACACCGGGGAGCTGTTTTTT. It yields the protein CASSSRTGYTGELFF.

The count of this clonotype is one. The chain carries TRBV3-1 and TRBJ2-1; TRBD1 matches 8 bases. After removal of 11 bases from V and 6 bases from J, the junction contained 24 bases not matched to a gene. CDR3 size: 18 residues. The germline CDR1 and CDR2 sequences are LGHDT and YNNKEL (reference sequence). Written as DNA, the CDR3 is TGTGCCTGCACCCAAGATCGGTTTGGCAGGGGGCTTGGCAATGAGCAGTTCTTC. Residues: CACTQDRFGRGLGNEQFF.

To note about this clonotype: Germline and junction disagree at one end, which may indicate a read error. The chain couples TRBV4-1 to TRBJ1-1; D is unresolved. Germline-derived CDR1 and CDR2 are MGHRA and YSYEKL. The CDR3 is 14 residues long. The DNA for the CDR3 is TGCTCCAGCAGCCACAATTATGGGAACACTGAAGCTTTCTTT. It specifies CSSSHNYGNTEAFF.

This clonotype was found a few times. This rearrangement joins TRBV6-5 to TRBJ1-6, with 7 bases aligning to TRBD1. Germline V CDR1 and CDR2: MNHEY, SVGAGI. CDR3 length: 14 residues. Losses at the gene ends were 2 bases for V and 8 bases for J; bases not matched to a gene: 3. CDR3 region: CASSYRQGHSPLHF. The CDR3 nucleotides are TGTGCCAGCAGTTACAGACAGGGTCATTCACCCCTCCACTTT.

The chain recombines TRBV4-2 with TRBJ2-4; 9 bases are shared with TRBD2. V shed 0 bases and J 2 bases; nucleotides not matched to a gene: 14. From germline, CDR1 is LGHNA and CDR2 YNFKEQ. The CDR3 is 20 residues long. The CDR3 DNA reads TGTGCCAGCAGCCAAGATAAACTAAAAGAGCGGGAGGCCTCCAAAAACATTCAGTACTTC. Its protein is CASSQDKLKEREASKNIQYF.

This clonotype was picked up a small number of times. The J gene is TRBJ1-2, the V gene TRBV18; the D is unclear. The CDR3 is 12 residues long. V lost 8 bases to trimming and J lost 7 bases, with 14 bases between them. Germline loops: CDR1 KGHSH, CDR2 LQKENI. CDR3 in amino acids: CASTATALGYTF. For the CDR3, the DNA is TGTGCCAGCACTGCCACGGCTCTTGGCTACACCTTC.

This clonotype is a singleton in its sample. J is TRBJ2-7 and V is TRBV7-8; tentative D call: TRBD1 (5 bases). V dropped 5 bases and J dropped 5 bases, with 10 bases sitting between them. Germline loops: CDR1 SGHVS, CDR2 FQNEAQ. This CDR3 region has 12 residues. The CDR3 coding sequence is TGTGCCAGCAGCCACAGGAGCGACGAGCAGTACTTC. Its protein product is CASSHRSDEQYF.

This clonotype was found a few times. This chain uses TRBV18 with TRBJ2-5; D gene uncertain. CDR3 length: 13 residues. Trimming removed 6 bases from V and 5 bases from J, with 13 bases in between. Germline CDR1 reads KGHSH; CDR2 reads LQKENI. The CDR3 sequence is CASSEHSRETQYF. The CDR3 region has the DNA TGTGCCAGCTCTGAGCACAGTCGGGAGACCCAGTACTTC.